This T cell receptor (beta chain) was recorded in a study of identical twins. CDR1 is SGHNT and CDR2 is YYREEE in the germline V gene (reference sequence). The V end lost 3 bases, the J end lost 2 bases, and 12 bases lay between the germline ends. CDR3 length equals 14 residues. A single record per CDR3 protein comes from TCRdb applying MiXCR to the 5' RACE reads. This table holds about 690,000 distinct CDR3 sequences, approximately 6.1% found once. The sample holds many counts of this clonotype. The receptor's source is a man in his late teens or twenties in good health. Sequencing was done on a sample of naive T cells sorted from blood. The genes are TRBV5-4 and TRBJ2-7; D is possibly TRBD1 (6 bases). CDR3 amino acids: CASSSGTLTYEQYF. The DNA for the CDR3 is TGTGCCAGCAGCTCCGGGACACTTACCTACGAGCAGTACTTC.